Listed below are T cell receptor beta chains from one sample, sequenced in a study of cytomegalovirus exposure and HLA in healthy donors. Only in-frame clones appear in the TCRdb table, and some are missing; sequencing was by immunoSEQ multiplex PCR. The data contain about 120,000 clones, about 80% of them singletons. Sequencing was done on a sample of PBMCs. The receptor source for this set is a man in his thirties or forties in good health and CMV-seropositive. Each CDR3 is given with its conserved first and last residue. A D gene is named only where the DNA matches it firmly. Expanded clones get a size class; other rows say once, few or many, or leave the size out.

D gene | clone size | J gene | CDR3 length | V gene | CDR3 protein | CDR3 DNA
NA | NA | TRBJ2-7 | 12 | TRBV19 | CASTGDHYEQYF | TGTGCCAGTACAGGGGATCACTACGAGCAGTACTTC
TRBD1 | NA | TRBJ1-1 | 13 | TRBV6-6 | CASSYSRQGVTFF | TGTGCCAGCAGTTACTCCCGACAGGGAGTGACTTTCTTT
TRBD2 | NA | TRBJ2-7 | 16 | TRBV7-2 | CASSLTAAGSSYEQYF | TGTGCCAGCAGCTTAACCGCAGCGGGGAGCTCCTACGAGCAGTACTTC
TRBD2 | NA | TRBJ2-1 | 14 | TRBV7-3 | CASSSGLAFHEQFF | TGTGCCAGCAGCTCGGGACTAGCGTTCCATGAGCAGTTCTTC
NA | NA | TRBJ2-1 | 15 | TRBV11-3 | CASGPGQGSYNEQFF | TGTGCCAGCGGGCCCGGGCAGGGCTCCTACAATGAGCAGTTCTTC
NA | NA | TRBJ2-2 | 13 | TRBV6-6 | CASSPSQAGELFF | TGTGCCAGCAGCCCCAGCCAGGCCGGGGAGCTGTTTTTT
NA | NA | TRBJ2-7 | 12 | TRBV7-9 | CASSPELREQYF | TGTGCCAGCAGCCCAGAATTGAGGGAGCAGTACTTC
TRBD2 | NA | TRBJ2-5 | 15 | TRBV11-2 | CASSLPGTSGGSQYF | TGTGCCAGCAGCTTACCGGGGACTAGCGGGGGCTCCCAGTACTTC
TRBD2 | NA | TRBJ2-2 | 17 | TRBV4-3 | CASSQDWLAGNTGELFF | TGCGCCAGCAGCCAAGATTGGCTAGCGGGGAACACCGGGGAGCTGTTTTTT
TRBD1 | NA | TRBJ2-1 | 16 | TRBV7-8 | CASRNQPGQIYNEQFF | TGTGCCAGCAGAAACCAGCCGGGACAGATCTACAATGAGCAGTTCTTC
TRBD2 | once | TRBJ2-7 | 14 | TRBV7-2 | CASSSGLADYEQYF | TGTGCCAGCAGCTCGGGACTAGCCGACTACGAGCAGTACTTC
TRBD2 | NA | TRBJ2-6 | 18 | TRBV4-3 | CASSQKLAGGQGANVLTF | TGCGCCAGCAGCCAAAAGTTAGCGGGGGGTCAGGGGGCCAACGTCCTGACTTTC
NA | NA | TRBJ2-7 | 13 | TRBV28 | CASSWTVDYEQYF | TGTGCCAGCAGCTGGACAGTGGACTACGAGCAGTACTTC
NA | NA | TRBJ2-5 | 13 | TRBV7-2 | CASRFTGKETQYF | TGTGCCAGCAGATTTACAGGGAAAGAGACCCAGTACTTC
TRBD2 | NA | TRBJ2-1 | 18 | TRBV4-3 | CASSQGWASGGTGDEQFF | TGCGCCAGCAGCCAAGGATGGGCTAGCGGGGGGACCGGGGATGAGCAGTTCTTC
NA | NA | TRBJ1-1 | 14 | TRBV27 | CASSERTGNTEAFF | TGTGCCAGCAGTGAAAGGACTGGCAACACTGAAGCTTTCTTT
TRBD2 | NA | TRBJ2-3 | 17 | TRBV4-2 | CASSQALLAGGTDTQYF | TGTGCCAGCAGCCAAGCCCTCTTAGCGGGGGGGACAGATACGCAGTATTTT